This TCR beta chain was captured by sequencing in a study of shared clonotypes between healthy human individuals. Sequenced by immunoSEQ multiplex PCR; TCRdb stores in-frame clones only, minus some. The sample contains more than 2 million clones, 85% to 95% of which appear only once. The junction had 9 bases not matched to a gene; V was cut back by 0 bases and J by 7 bases. CDR1 is LNHNV, CDR2 YYDKDF, per germline (reference sequence). This CDR3 has 17 amino acids. The sample consisted of naive CD4+ T cells sorted from blood. Subset specified: CD45RA+ positively selected. V usage is TRBV15 and J usage is TRBJ2-1; 10 bases map to TRBD2. The TCR comes from a man aged 18 to 30 in good health. The CDR3 loop is CATSREGPSGSQNEQFF. DNA of the CDR3: TGTGCCACCAGCAGAGAAGGTCCTAGCGGGAGTCAGAATGAGCAGTTCTTC.